Listed below are T cell receptor beta chains from one sample, sequenced in a study of cytomegalovirus exposure and HLA in healthy donors. The table came from immunoSEQ multiplex PCR; TCRdb's copy has only in-frame clones and leaves some out. The top ten clones hold around 7.2% of a sample with roughly 200,000 clones, approximately 86% of them seen once. Sequencing was done on a sample of PBMCs. These receptors originate from a man aged 25 to 40 in good health and CMV-seropositive. Both conserved end residues are trimmed from each CDR3. D genes are given only for firm matches. Rows give clone size only sometimes, using once, few, many, or a class for an expanded clone.

V,J,size,D,CDR3
TRBV7-2,TRBJ2-3,NA,NA,ASSLEPGVTDTQY
TRBV6-1,TRBJ1-4,NA,NA,ASSLAFEKLF
TRBV7-8,TRBJ1-4,once,NA,ASSPGRDFRATNEKLF
TRBV9,TRBJ1-4,NA,TRBD1,ASSAGQGAYNNEKLF
TRBV6-5,TRBJ1-2,NA,NA,ASRPGRFSNYGYT
TRBV6-5,TRBJ1-6,NA,NA,ASSYTGANSPLH
TRBV4-1,TRBJ1-6,NA,NA,ASSHGDSPLH
TRBV28,TRBJ2-5,NA,TRBD2,ASSSPGAGGNQETQY
TRBV11-3,TRBJ2-3,once,TRBD1,ASSPDTTGGDTQY
TRBV7-2,TRBJ2-7,once,TRBD1,ASSFGTGLSSYEQY
TRBV12-5,TRBJ2-7,NA,NA,ASTGLSYEQY
TRBV5-6,TRBJ2-7,NA,NA,ASSLGTVYEQY
TRBV13,TRBJ2-7,NA,NA,ASSLGQRSYYEQY
TRBV11-3,TRBJ2-1,NA,TRBD2,ASSLARGVSRQF
TRBV5-1,TRBJ2-5,NA,NA,ASSDGGAGQETQY
TRBV7-2,TRBJ2-7,NA,NA,ASSPRHTGTHEQY
TRBV2,TRBJ2-5,NA,NA,ASSADSEETQY
TRBV5-8,TRBJ2-7,NA,NA,ASSLAD
TRBV2,TRBJ2-5,NA,NA,ASNGPFQETQY
TRBV28,TRBJ2-3,NA,NA,ASSSTEKRGNTQY
TRBV13,TRBJ2-7,once,NA,ASSTRGQLGEQY
TRBV6-1,TRBJ1-5,NA,TRBD1,ASSEGQGGNSNQPQH
TRBV19,TRBJ1-2,NA,NA,ASRPGGRGSTWGYT
TRBV2,TRBJ2-3,NA,NA,ASSRSILTDTQY
TRBV18,TRBJ2-1,NA,TRBD2,ASSERTSDYNEQF
TRBV27,TRBJ1-1,NA,NA,ASSLGSLNTEAF
TRBV7-2,TRBJ2-3,NA,NA,ASSPAAADTQY
TRBV9,TRBJ2-1,NA,TRBD1,ASSASDRVYSNEQF
TRBV10-3,TRBJ2-1,NA,TRBD2,AISRTSGHDEQF
TRBV5-4,TRBJ2-1,NA,NA,ASSLDRGSYNEQF
TRBV29-1,TRBJ2-3,NA,NA,SVDFGGESWDTQY
TRBV9,TRBJ2-7,NA,NA,ASSTAGNYEQY
TRBV7-3,TRBJ2-7,NA,TRBD2,ASSLTLAGVVEQY
TRBV7-6,TRBJ2-3,NA,TRBD2,ASSPRPGLSTDTQY
TRBV9,TRBJ2-1,once,TRBD2,ASSVVGLAGGEQF
TRBV7-6,TRBJ2-2,NA,NA,ASSLGPTNTGELF
TRBV10-3,TRBJ2-7,NA,TRBD2,AISFGTSAYEQY
TRBV6-5,TRBJ1-1,NA,TRBD1,ASSYGAGGLTEAF
TRBV7-2,TRBJ1-3,NA,NA,ASSLLTSGNTIY
TRBV7-2,TRBJ2-5,NA,NA,ASSLGAGGGKETQY
TRBV5-4,TRBJ2-2,NA,NA,ASSLDLRPSTGELF
TRBV11-2,TRBJ2-5,few,NA,ASSSGLFQETQY
TRBV27,TRBJ2-1,NA,NA,ASTDLSGNEQF